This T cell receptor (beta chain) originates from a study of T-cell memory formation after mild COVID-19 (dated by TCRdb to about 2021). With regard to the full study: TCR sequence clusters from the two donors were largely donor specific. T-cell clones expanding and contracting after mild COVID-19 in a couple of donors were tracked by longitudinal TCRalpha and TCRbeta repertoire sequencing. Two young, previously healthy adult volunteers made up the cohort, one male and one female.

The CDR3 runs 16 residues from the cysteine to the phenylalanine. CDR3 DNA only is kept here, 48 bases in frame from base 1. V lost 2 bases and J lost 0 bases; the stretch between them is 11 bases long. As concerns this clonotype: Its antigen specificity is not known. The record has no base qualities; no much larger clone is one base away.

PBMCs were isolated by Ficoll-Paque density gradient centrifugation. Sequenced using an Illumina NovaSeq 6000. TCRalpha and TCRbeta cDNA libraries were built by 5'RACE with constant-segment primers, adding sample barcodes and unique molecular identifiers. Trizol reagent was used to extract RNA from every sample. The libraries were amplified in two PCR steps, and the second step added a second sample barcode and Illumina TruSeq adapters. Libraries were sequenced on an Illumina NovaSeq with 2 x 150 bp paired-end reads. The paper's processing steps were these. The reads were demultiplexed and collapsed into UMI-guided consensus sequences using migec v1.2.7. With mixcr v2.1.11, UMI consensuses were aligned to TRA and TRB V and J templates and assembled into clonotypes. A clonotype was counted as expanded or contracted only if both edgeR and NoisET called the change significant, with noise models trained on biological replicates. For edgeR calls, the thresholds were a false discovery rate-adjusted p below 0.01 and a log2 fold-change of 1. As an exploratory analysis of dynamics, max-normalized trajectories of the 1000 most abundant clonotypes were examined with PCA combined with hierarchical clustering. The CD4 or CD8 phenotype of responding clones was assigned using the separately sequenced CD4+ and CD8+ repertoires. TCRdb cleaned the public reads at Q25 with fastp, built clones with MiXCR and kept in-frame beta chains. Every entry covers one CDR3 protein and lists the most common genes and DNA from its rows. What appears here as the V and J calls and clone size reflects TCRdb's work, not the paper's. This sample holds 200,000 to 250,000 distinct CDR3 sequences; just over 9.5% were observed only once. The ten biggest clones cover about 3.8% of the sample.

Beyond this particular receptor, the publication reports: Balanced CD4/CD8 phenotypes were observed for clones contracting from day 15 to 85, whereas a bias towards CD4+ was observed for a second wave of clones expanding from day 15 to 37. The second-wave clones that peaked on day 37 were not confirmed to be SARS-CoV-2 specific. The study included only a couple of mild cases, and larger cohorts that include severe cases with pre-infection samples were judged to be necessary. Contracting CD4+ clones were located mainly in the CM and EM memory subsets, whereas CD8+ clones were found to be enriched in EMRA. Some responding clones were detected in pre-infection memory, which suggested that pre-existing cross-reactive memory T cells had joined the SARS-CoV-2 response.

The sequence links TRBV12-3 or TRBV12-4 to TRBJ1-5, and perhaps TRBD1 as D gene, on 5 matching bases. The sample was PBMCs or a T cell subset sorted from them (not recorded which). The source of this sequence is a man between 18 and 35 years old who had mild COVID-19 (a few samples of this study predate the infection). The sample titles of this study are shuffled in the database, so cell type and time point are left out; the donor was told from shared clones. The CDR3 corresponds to CASSLHGGYSNQPQHF. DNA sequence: TGTGCCAGCAGTTTACACGGGGGGTATAGCAATCAGCCCCAGCATTTT.